This T cell receptor (beta chain) stems from a study of Ad26.COV2.S vaccination and SARS-CoV-2 variants. Whole-study context: Ad26.COV2.S was injected intramuscularly once or twice, 56 days apart.

There are 15 residues in the CDR3. Trimming removed 2 bases at V and 4 bases at J, with 12 bases between. CDR1 and CDR2 (germline): SGHDN, FVKESK. Notes on this clone: Its target is unknown.

The treatment: over 15 received Ad26.COV2.S at low or high dose, single or two shots; five or six received placebo; per-sample allocation not given. Specimen acquisition occurred on day 63 following the initial vaccine or placebo injection. Method: immunoSEQ multiplex PCR; TCRdb's copy keeps in-frame clones and lacks some. The sample lists over 400,000 clones, 75% to 90% seen once, with approximately 2.5% in the top ten. The study's findings and limits: Substantial response breadth was reportedly seen for spike-specific CD8+ and CD4+ T cells after vaccination. Breadth and depth estimates from TCRs may understate total T cell responses. Similar non-spike TCR breadth was seen in vaccine and placebo recipients.

The TCR originated in a person between 18 and 65 years old who received the Ad26.COV2.S COVID-19 vaccine or a placebo. Sequences were derived from peripheral blood, sampled in a trial of Ad26.COV2.S vaccine versus placebo. The genes are TRBV14 and TRBJ2-1; maybe TRBD1 (5 bases). The CDR3 region has the DNA TGTGCCAGCAGCCAAAGACAGAGCACATACAATGAGCAGTTCTTC. The encoded protein is CASSQRQSTYNEQFF.